Below, one T cell receptor (beta chain) is given with its context. These data are taken from a study of CD8 T cells in Susac syndrome. Random hexamers served to reverse transcribe roughly 0.5 to 1 ug RNA. TCRdb reprocessed the immunoSEQ multiplex PCR reads via MiXCR and lists one record per CDR3 protein. The sample records about 190,000 distinct CDR3 sequences, 91% being singletons. As judged by recently defined diagnostic criteria, patients with Susac syndrome had definite or probable disease. J lost 3 bases, V lost 6 bases, and 11 bases had no gene match. The CDR3 sequence is 15 residues long. This sequence joins TRBV12-3 or TRBV12-4 and TRBJ2-7, with 7 bases fitting TRBD2. The sample was CD4+ T cells from PBMCs. This TCR derives from a human donor with Susac syndrome. The CDR3, as DNA: TGTGCCAGCAGCCCGAGACTAGCTGGTAACTACGAGCAGTACTTC. Protein sequence: CASSPRLAGNYEQYF.